The source of this T cell receptor beta chain is a study of T cells after yellow fever vaccination (dated by TCRdb to about 2019). The study in broad terms: Libraries from fractions with low cell numbers were prepared with the SMART-Seq v4 Ultra Low Input RNA kit. The cohort comprised two healthy male donors, one aged 18 to 30 and one aged 30 to 40 years. To follow T-cell clones before and after both primary and booster YFV17D yellow fever vaccination, bulk TCR alpha and beta repertoires underwent longitudinal sequencing. Blood was collected at multiple timepoints before and after primary and secondary immunization, and bulk PBMC replicates and cell subsets were isolated.

The CDR3 contains 15 residues, cysteine and phenylalanine counted. Only the CDR3 part of the read is kept: 45 bases, read in frame from the first base. The germline V and J ends show losses of 5 bases and 7 bases respectively, and no gene match explains 15 bases of the junction. CDR1 is given as DFQATT and CDR2 as SNEGSKA, both from the germline V gene (reference sequence). Reading the label with the study, this specimen's treatment or condition is: live attenuated yellow fever vaccine strain. At every blood-draw timepoint, two biological replicates of bulk PBMCs were collected. A standard Ficoll-Paque protocol was used to isolate PBMCs from peripheral blood. TriZol was used to extract RNA from bulk PBMCs, CD4 and CD8 fractions, and dextramer-positive and dextramer-negative fractions. In this sample, this clonotype turned up a few times. Its antigen remains unidentified. No much larger clonotype is one base removed from it; base qualities were not supplied.

Synthesis of TCR cDNA relied on 5'RACE template switching, a step that introduced a universal primer site along with unique molecular identifiers. cDNA synthesis was primed from both the TCR alpha and TCR beta constant segments. Libraries were amplified in two PCR steps, with sample barcodes and sequencing adapters added in the second step. Sequencing of libraries was done on Illumina HiSeq 2500 (2x100 bp) or NovaSeq (2x150 bp). The paper's processing steps were these. Reads were demultiplexed and collapsed into UMI consensus sequences with MIGEC, and V(D)J alignment was performed with MiXCR. Vaccine-responding clonotypes were defined with edgeR using replicate PBMC samples, requiring FDR below 0.01 and a log2 fold change above 5 up to day 15. Bulk clonotypes were assigned CD4 or CD8 identity according to which sequenced CD4 or CD8 repertoire held them at higher abundance. Clones were called with MiXCR by TCRdb after fastp trimmed the public reads at Q25, and only in-frame beta chains were retained. Merged by CDR3 protein, the rows form single entries marked with the most common genes and DNA. It is TCRdb's table, rather than the study itself, that gives the V and J calls and clone size. This sample holds 310,000 or so distinct CDR3 sequences; 6.8% were observed only once. Roughly a sixth of the sample is taken by the ten largest.

Overall study results and their limits: A small fraction of clonotypes showed up in both the CD4 and CD8 compartments, probably as a result of convergent recombination. FACS-sorted repertoires could contain abundant contaminating clonotypes from the bulk population, so computational filtering was required. After the booster, most of the clones that had expanded following primary vaccination were detected again (roughly 96% of CD4 and roughly 90% of CD8), which suggests that memory was broadly maintained. Compared with the primary T-cell response, the secondary T-cell response was faster but weaker, reaching its peak on day 5 rather than on day 15. The study included only a couple of donors, which limits how far the findings can be generalized.

This sequence uses TRBV20-1 and TRBJ1-2, with 8 central nucleotides matching TRBD1. The sequenced sample was PBMCs, obtained roughly 45 days after the first yellow fever vaccination. This TCR derives from a young man who received the YFV17D yellow fever vaccine. The nucleotides read TGCAGTGCTGATAATCTTGGACAGGGAGATAGTGGCTACACCTTC. Its coded protein is CSADNLGQGDSGYTF.